This T cell receptor (beta chain) was captured in a study of human T cells and chemical hapten exposure. Broader study findings: After DPC sensitization, TCRs above 1 in 1000 frequency showed no change.

This CDR3 is 17 amino acids long. Germline loops: CDR1 DFQATT, CDR2 SNEGSKA (reference sequence). Trimming removed 7 bases at V and 3 bases at J, with 27 bases between. The library attached unique molecular identifiers to individual cDNA molecules. TCRdb re-called the RACE reads with MiXCR, one entry per CDR3 protein. The sample has tens of thousands of distinct CDR3 sequences, around 6.4% seen once; the top ten hold about a tenth. In regard to this clonotype: Its specificity is not known.

Documented time point: patch test 1, 2 weeks after DPC sensitization. Treatment given: therapeutic diphenylcyclopropenone sensitization with weekly scalp DPC. Unfractionated whole blood was the source from which total RNA was extracted. The chain has TRBV20-1 and TRBJ1-2; tentatively, D is TRBD1 (6 bases). This TCR derives from a woman in her twenties or thirties with alopecia areata. Some clones in this sample may be carry-over from other donors' samples. The material sequenced was whole blood, taken in connection with sensitization to the hapten diphenylcyclopropenone (DPC). Here the CDR3 reads CSVTDRREPLRDYGYTF. The CDR3 DNA is TGCAGTGTCACTGACAGGAGGGAACCTTTGAGGGACTATGGCTACACCTTC.